The 8 T cell receptor beta chains below come from one sample, sequenced in a study of OX40 agonist ivuxolimab in advanced cancers. TCRdb keeps only in-frame clones here, not all; method: immunoSEQ multiplex PCR. The sample lists about 93,000 clones, 94% occurring once. The sequences come from CD4+ or CD8+ T cells sorted from blood, collected in a trial of the OX40 agonist ivuxolimab. All receptors derive from an adult with an advanced solid tumor such as melanoma, head and neck, liver or kidney cancer.

Written as DNA, the CDR3 is TGTGCCAGCAGCGTAGACTCTAACTATGGCTACACCTTC. Translated, it gives CASSVDSNYGYTF. The V call is TRBV9, the J call TRBJ1-2; no clear D. The CDR3 spans 13 residues. V lost 0 bases and J lost 0, with 3 bases in between. Germline V gene data show CDR1 as SGDLS and CDR2 as YYNGEE.

The rearrangement joins TRBV4-3 to TRBJ1-2; the D gene is possibly TRBD1 (6 bases). Germline V gene lookup returns CDR1 LGHNA and CDR2 YSLEER. The CDR3 has 15 amino acids. The V end was cut by 3 bases, the J end by 0 bases, with 11 bases between. The CDR3 reads CASSQTRQANYGYTF. In DNA, the CDR3 is TGCGCCAGCAGCCAGACCAGACAGGCTAACTATGGCTACACCTTC.

The CDR3 DNA reads TGTGCCAGCAGTTTCCGGGGTGATCAGCCCCAGCATTTT. Amino acid sequence: CASSFRGDQPQHF. The rearrangement joins TRBV27 to TRBJ1-5; D gene uncertain. With 3 bases removed from V and 5 bases from J, the gap between germline ends came to 8 bases. Germline V CDR1 and CDR2: MNHEY, SMNVEV (reference sequence). The CDR3 totals 13 residues.

The chain couples TRBV6-6 to TRBJ2-3, with D perhaps matching TRBD2 (6 bases). This CDR3 is 15 amino acids long. Germline V gene lookup returns CDR1 MNHNY and CDR2 SVGAGI (reference sequence). Deletions cut 0 bases from V and 2 bases from J, with 9 bases between. The CDR3 here is CASSYSSGTTDTQYF. The CDR3 DNA is TGTGCCAGCAGTTACTCTAGCGGTACCACAGATACGCAGTATTTT.

V and J are TRBV10-1 and TRBJ2-3, with D possibly called TRBD1 or TRBD2 (5 bases each). The germline V gene encodes CDR1 WNHNN and CDR2 SYGVQD (reference sequence). This CDR3 has 13 amino acids. V shed 3 bases and J shed 6 bases, with 10 bases lying between them. CDR3 in amino acids: CASSDPGTDTQYF. In nucleotides, the CDR3 is TGCGCCAGCAGTGACCCGGGGACGGATACGCAGTATTTT.

J is TRBJ2-7 and V is TRBV11-2, with D possibly matching TRBD1 (5 bases). Germline V gene data show CDR1 as SGHAT and CDR2 as FQNNGV. The length of the CDR3 is 13 residues. The V and J ends lost 2 bases and 5 bases respectively, with 10 bases between them. This CDR3 reads CASSLIQGDEQYF. CDR3 coding DNA: TGTGCCAGCAGCTTAATACAAGGGGACGAGCAGTACTTC.

The rearrangement uses TRBV9 and TRBJ1-1, with TRBD1 as a possible D gene (5 bases). The CDR3 has 12 residues. CDR1 is SGDLS and CDR2 is YYNGEE in the germline V gene. The germline V and J ends were trimmed by 0 bases and 5 bases, with 5 bases remaining between them. The CDR3 bases are TGTGCCAGCAGCGTAGAGGGGACTGAAGCTTTCTTT. Translation: CASSVEGTEAFF.

The chain carries TRBV15 and TRBJ2-7; 8 bases match TRBD2. The V segment lost 3 bases and the J segment 2 bases; nucleotides outside the gene matches: 18. Germline V gene lookup returns CDR1 LNHNV and CDR2 YYDKDF (reference sequence). CDR3 size: 19 residues. CDR3 nucleotides: TGTGCCACCAGCAGCTTCACAGTCGAGACCGGGACTAGACCCTACGAGCAGTACTTC. This gives the protein CATSSFTVETGTRPYEQYF.